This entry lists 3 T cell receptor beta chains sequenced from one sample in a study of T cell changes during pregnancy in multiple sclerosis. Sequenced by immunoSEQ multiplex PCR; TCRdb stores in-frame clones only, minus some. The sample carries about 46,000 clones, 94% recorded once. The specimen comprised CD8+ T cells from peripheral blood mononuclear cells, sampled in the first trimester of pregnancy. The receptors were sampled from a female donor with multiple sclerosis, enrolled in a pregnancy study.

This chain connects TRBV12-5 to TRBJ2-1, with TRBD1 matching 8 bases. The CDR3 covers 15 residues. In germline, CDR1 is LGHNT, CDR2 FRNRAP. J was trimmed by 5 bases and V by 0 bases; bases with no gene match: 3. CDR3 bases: TGTGCTAGTGGTTTGGTACCCAGGGGGCACAATGAGCAGTTCTTC. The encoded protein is CASGLVPRGHNEQFF.

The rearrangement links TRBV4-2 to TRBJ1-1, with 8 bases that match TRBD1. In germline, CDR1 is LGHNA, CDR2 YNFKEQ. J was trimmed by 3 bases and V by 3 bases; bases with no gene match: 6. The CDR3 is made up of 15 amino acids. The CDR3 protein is CASSHRQGSDTEAFF. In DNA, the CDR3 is TGTGCCAGCAGCCACCGACAGGGGTCGGACACTGAAGCTTTCTTT.

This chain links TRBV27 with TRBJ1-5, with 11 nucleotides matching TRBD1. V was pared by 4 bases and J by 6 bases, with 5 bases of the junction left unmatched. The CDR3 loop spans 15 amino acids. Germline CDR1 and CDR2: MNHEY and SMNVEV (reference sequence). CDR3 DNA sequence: TGTGCCAGCAGTTCCGGGACAGGGGGTGTTCAGCCCCAGCATTTT. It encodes CASSSGTGGVQPQHF.